This TCR beta chain was sequenced during a study of CD8+ T cells in alopecia areata. Across the study: Treated patients were dosed with oral tofacitinib, taking 5 to 10 mg twice daily.

Worth noting for this clone: Its specificity is unknown.

Findings of the study overall: Scalp samples also yield sequences of resident alphabeta T cells from normal skin. Researchers report lesional scalp, most notably alopecia totalis/universalis, outstripped normal scalp in clonality.

PBMCs, the starting material, were the source of sorted CD4+ and CD8+ T cells. CDR3 size: 13 residues. Germline V lookup: CDR1 LNHNV, CDR2 YYDKDF (reference sequence). Between the trimmed V and J ends, which lost 0 bases and 3 bases, there was a span of 6 bases. Sequencing templates came from extracted RNA that was reverse transcribed into cDNA. Libraries were prepared by immunoSEQ multiplex PCR; TCRdb keeps only in-frame clonotypes and omits some of them. The data contain hundreds of thousands of clones, 57% of them singletons. This sample comprised CD4+ T cells sorted from blood, obtained at week 0. The receptor's source is a human donor with alopecia areata. V usage is TRBV15 and J usage is TRBJ2-7; no reliable D call. The CDR3 bases are TGTGCCACCAGCAGAGATAGCCTCTACGAGCAGTACTTC. Protein product: CATSRDSLYEQYF.